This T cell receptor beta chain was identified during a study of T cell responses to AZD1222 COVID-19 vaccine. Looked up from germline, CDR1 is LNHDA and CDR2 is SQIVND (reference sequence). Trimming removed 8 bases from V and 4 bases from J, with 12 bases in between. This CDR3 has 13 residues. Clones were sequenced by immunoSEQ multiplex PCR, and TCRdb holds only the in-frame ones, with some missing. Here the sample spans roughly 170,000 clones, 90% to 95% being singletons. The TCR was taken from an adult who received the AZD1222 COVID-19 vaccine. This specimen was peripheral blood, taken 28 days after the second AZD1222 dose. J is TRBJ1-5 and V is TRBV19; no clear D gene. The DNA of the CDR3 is TGTGCCAGTGGTCGGTACAGTAATCAGCCCCAGCATTTT. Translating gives CASGRYSNQPQHF.